Listed below are T cell receptor beta chains from one sample, sequenced in a study of vaccination effects on CD4 cells after COVID-19. Method: immunoSEQ multiplex PCR; TCRdb's copy keeps in-frame clones and lacks some. The sample holds 37,000 or so clones, about 60% seen once. The antigens of these receptors remain unknown. This material consisted of CD4+ T cells from PBMCs cultured with HCoV-OC43 spike peptides, taken before COVID-19 vaccination. The receptors stem from a human donor who received a COVID-19 vaccine. Both conserved end residues are part of each CDR3. A D gene is named only where the DNA matches it firmly. Where a row states a size, it is once, few, many or the class of an expanded clone; other rows omit it.

-,TRBJ1-1,TRBV24-1,-,TGTGCCACCAGTGATTTTGAATACTACCCGGGGTGGCAGGTGAACACTGAAGCTTTCTTT,CATSDFEYYPGWQVNTEAFF
-,TRBJ1-2,TRBV6-5,-,TGTGCCAGCACCTTTTGGGCGCGGGGCTACACCTTC,CASTFWARGYTF
-,TRBJ2-7,TRBV6-5,TRBD2,TGTGCCAGCAGTCCACCGGGAGGGGGGTTCTACGAGCAGTACTTC,CASSPPGGGFYEQYF
-,TRBJ1-2,TRBV27,-,TGTGCCCACACTGGGGGGCGGGGAGGAGACTATGGCTACACCTTC,CAHTGGRGGDYGYTF
-,TRBJ2-7,TRBV7-9,TRBD2,TGTGCCAGCAGCCCAGTACTAGCGGGAGTCCTCGAGCAGTACTTC,CASSPVLAGVLEQYF
-,TRBJ2-3,TRBV6-5,TRBD2,TGTGCCAGCAGTTCCAGAGAGCGGGACACAGATACGCAGTATTTT,CASSSRERDTDTQYF
once,TRBJ2-7,TRBV18,-,TGTGCCAGCTCACCACCTCCGGGCGAGCAGTACTTC,CASSPPPGEQYF
-,TRBJ2-3,TRBV3-1/TRBV3-2,TRBD2,TGTGCCAGCGAGACTAGCAGCACAGATACGCAGTATTTT,CASETSSTDTQYF
-,TRBJ2-7,TRBV2,TRBD1,TGTGCCGGCAGAGGGGGCCCCTACGAGCAGTACTTC,CAGRGGPYEQYF
-,TRBJ2-1,TRBV3-1/TRBV3-2,TRBD1,TGTGCCAGCAGCCAAGATTTCAGGGGGCCCTACAATGAGCAGTTCTTC,CASSQDFRGPYNEQFF
once,TRBJ1-4,TRBV10-3,-,TGTGCCATCAGTGATCGAGGGGTTAATGAAAAACTGTTTTTT,CAISDRGVNEKLFF
-,TRBJ2-3,TRBV12-5,-,TGTGCTAGTACACCCGTTGGCGGCTACACAGATACGCAGTATTTT,CASTPVGGYTDTQYF
-,TRBJ2-5,TRBV5-1,-,TGCGCCAGCAGCTTGGGAAACCGGGAGACCCAGTACTTC,CASSLGNRETQYF